The 15 T cell receptor beta chains presented below share a single source sample, sequenced in a study of T cells in tuberculosis. Only in-frame clones appear in the TCRdb table, and some are missing; sequencing was by immunoSEQ multiplex PCR. This table holds roughly 30,000 clones, approximately 93% found once. Material for sequencing was PBMCs. Source of these receptors: a donor aged 10-29 years with latent tuberculosis or without tuberculosis infection.

This chain uses TRBV5-1 with TRBJ1-5, with D maybe TRBD1 (6 bases). CDR1 and CDR2 (germline): SGHRS, YFSETQ. This CDR3 has 13 residues. V was pared by 4 bases and J by 4 bases, with 9 bases between. CDR3 sequence: CASSAGVNQPQHF. CDR3 coding DNA: TGCGCCAGCAGCGCAGGGGTTAATCAGCCCCAGCATTTT.

In its sample, this clone was seen once. The chain has TRBV7-2 and TRBJ1-4, with unresolved D. V was shortened by 5 bases and J by 7 bases, with 14 bases between the two germline ends. CDR3 length: 14 residues. In germline, CDR1 is SGHTA, CDR2 FQGNSA. CDR3 DNA sequence: TGTGCCAGCAGCCAACGGCCTCGGGGTGAAAAACTGTTTTTT. Amino acid sequence: CASSQRPRGEKLFF. The complete variable domain, with remaining parts taken from reference TRBV7-2 and TRBJ1-4, reads GAGVSQSPSNKVTEKGKDVELRCDPISGHTALYWYRQSLGQGLEFLIYFQGNSAPDKSGLPSDRFSAERTGGSVSTLTIQRTQQEDSAVYLCASSQRPRGEKLFFGSGTQLSVL.

The chain recombines TRBV2 with TRBJ2-7; unclear D gene. The V end was cut by 8 bases, the J end by 6 bases, with 14 bases between. The CDR3 runs to 12 residues. The V gene's germline CDR1 is SNHLY and CDR2 FYNNEI. CDR3 in amino acids: CASSRLVLEQYF. The CDR3 bases are TGTGCCAGCTCTCGGCTAGTTCTCGAGCAGTACTTC.

The rearrangement joins TRBV7-9 to TRBJ2-3, with 13 bases lining up with TRBD2. V was clipped by 5 bases and J by 3 bases; unmatched bases: 5. This CDR3 comprises 16 residues. Germline V gene lookup returns CDR1 SEHNR and CDR2 FQNEAQ (reference sequence). CDR3 DNA: TGTGCCAGCAGCCTTGGACTAGCGGGGGCAACAGATACGCAGTATTTT. It yields the protein CASSLGLAGATDTQYF.

The rearrangement uses TRBV29-1 and TRBJ1-3, with 8 bases aligning to TRBD1. Germline trimming cut 6 bases from V and 3 bases from J; bases unmatched to any gene: 10. This CDR3 comprises 15 residues. In germline, CDR1 is SQVTM, CDR2 ANQGSEA. CDR3 amino acids: CSVNDRGPGGNTIYF. The CDR3 coding sequence is TGCAGCGTAAATGACAGGGGTCCGGGTGGAAACACCATATATTTT.

This chain uses TRBV2 with TRBJ2-7, with TRBD1 as a possible D gene (6 bases). CDR3 length: 15 amino acids. Deletions cut 4 bases from V and 4 bases from J, with 17 bases between. The germline gives CDR1 SNHLY, CDR2 FYNNEI. For the CDR3, the DNA is TGTGCCAGCAGTGGGGGGCAGGGTGGGATATACGAGCAGTACTTC. Residues: CASSGGQGGIYEQYF.

This clone has just a few counts. The rearrangement uses TRBV6-5 and TRBJ2-2; D is perhaps TRBD2 (6 bases). In germline, CDR1 is MNHEY, CDR2 SVGAGI. The V gene lost 2 bases and the J gene lost 4 bases, with 14 bases spanning the gap. The CDR3 runs to 16 residues. The chain's CDR3 is CASSYGGFGSTGELFF. The CDR3 nucleotides are TGTGCCAGCAGTTACGGAGGGTTCGGCAGCACCGGGGAGCTGTTTTTT.

The chain links TRBV5-4 to TRBJ2-5; the match to TRBD1 covers 7 bases. Unmatched junction bases numbered 2, after V lost 5 bases and J lost 1 base. Germline-derived CDR1 and CDR2 are SGHNT and YYREEE (reference sequence). This CDR3 spans 13 amino acids. The CDR3 spells CASRQGFQETQYF. The CDR3 bases are TGTGCCAGCAGACAGGGGTTCCAAGAGACCCAGTACTTC. Complete variable domain (other parts from reference TRBV5-4 and TRBJ2-5): ETGVTQSPTHLIKTRGQQVTLRCSSQSGHNTVSWYQQALGQGPQFIFQYYREEENGRGNFPPRFSGLQFPNYSSELNVNALELDDSALYLCASRQGFQETQYFGPGTRLLVL.

The V and J genes are TRBV7-9 and TRBJ2-1, with 8 bases identical to TRBD2. V lost 4 bases to trimming and J lost 3 bases; unmatched junction nucleotides: 8. CDR1 is SEHNR and CDR2 is FQNEAQ in the germline V gene (reference sequence). The CDR3 contains 16 residues. DNA for the CDR3: TGTGCCAGCAGCTCCCTACTAGCGGACCACTACAATGAGCAGTTCTTC. Its translation is CASSSLLADHYNEQFF. Filled out from reference TRBV7-9 and TRBJ2-1, the complete variable domain reads DTGVSQNPRHKITKRGQNVTFRCDPISEHNRLYWYRQTLGQGPEFLTYFQNEAQLEKSRLLSDRFSAERPKGSFSTLEIQRTEQGDSAMYLCASSSLLADHYNEQFFGPGTRLTVL.

For the CDR3, the DNA is TGTGCCAGCTCACCACTGAGAGGAGCCGGTGAGCAGTTCTTC. It translates to CASSPLRGAGEQFF. The J gene is TRBJ2-1, the V gene TRBV18; unclear D gene. This CDR3 spans 14 amino acids. V lost 1 base and J 9 bases, leaving 13 bases between the germline ends. Germline values: CDR1 KGHSH, CDR2 LQKENI. The variable domain in full, with the rest retrieved from reference TRBV18 and TRBJ2-1, is NAGVMQNPRHLVRRRGQEARLRCSPMKGHSHVYWYRQLPEEGLKFMVYLQKENIIDESGMPKERFSAEFPKEGPSILRIQQVVRGDSAAYFCASSPLRGAGEQFFGPGTRLTVL.

The chain joins TRBV4-1 to TRBJ1-3, with D unclear. The V gene's germline CDR1 is MGHRA and CDR2 YSYEKL. CDR3 length: 17 amino acids. The V end was cut by 0 bases, the J end by 2 bases, with 14 bases between. The CDR3 protein is CASSQDIVSSPGNTIYF. CDR3 coding DNA: TGCGCCAGCAGCCAAGATATAGTATCCTCTCCTGGAAACACCATATATTTT.

CDR3 protein: CASSSEGRAYEQYF. The DNA for the CDR3 is TGCGCCAGCAGCTCGGAGGGCAGAGCTTACGAGCAGTACTTC. The rearrangement joins TRBV5-1 to TRBJ2-7; D possibly corresponds to TRBD2 (6 bases). The germline V gene has CDR1 SGHRS and CDR2 YFSETQ. Trimming stripped 3 bases from V and 4 bases from J, with 14 bases between. This CDR3 comprises 14 residues.

This clone was seen only a few times. The chain joins TRBV7-9 to TRBJ2-7, with a tentative D call TRBD1 (6 bases). CDR3 length equals 15 residues. Germline lookup yields CDR1 SEHNR and CDR2 FQNEAQ (reference sequence). With 2 bases removed from V and 3 bases from J, the gap between germline ends came to 14 bases. CDR3 DNA: TGTGCCAGCAGCTTACACAGGGCCCCTTTCTACGAGCAGTACTTC. Its protein product is CASSLHRAPFYEQYF. Variable domain in full (rest from reference TRBV7-9 and TRBJ2-7): DTGVSQNPRHKITKRGQNVTFRCDPISEHNRLYWYRQTLGQGPEFLTYFQNEAQLEKSRLLSDRFSAERPKGSFSTLEIQRTEQGDSAMYLCASSLHRAPFYEQYFGPGTRLTVT.

Here the CDR3 DNA reads TGTGCCAGCTCACCACTCACAGGGAACCCCTTCGAGCAGTACTTC. Translated, it gives CASSPLTGNPFEQYF. V is TRBV18 and J is TRBJ2-7, with D perhaps matching TRBD1 (6 bases). Germline lookup yields CDR1 KGHSH and CDR2 LQKENI. The V end was cut by 1 base, the J end by 6 bases, with 16 bases between. This CDR3 comprises 15 residues.

This chain joins TRBV5-4 and TRBJ1-2, with TRBD1 identical over 7 bases. J gave up 8 bases and V 3 bases, and 4 bases lay outside the gene matches. Germline values: CDR1 SGHNT, CDR2 YYREEE (reference sequence). This CDR3 comprises 12 residues. CDR3 protein: CASSSQGRGYTF. CDR3 coding DNA: TGTGCCAGCAGCTCACAGGGGAGAGGCTACACCTTC. The full variable domain, with the rest looked up from reference TRBV5-4 and TRBJ1-2, is ETGVTQSPTHLIKTRGQQVTLRCSSQSGHNTVSWYQQALGQGPQFIFQYYREEENGRGNFPPRFSGLQFPNYSSELNVNALELDDSALYLCASSSQGRGYTFGSGTRLTVV.